A selection of T cell receptor beta chains follows, all from one sample in a study of graft-versus-host responses after intestinal transplantation. The data were produced by immunoSEQ multiplex PCR, yet TCRdb's version contains in-frame clones alone and is incomplete. The sample lists roughly 110,000 clones; 85% to 95% were seen once. No antigen is known for these receptors. Sequenced here: unstimulated CD8+ T cells sorted from spleen or lymph node cells, sampled before transplant. Receptors were obtained from a human donor who was the organ donor for an intestinal transplant. Both conserved end residues are part of each CDR3. D genes are given only for firm matches. Clone sizes are given selectively: once, few, many, or a class where the clone is expanded.

V gene: TRBV27; CDR3 length: 16; clone size: few; D gene: .; J gene: TRBJ1-5; CDR3 protein: CASSPAKVMPRGPQHF; CDR3 DNA: TGTGCCAGCAGTCCAGCGAAGGTAATGCCCAGGGGGCCCCAGCATTTT
V gene: TRBV14; CDR3 length: 20; clone size: .; D gene: TRBD2; J gene: TRBJ2-1; CDR3 protein: CASSQDPRKRTSGAYNEQFF; CDR3 DNA: TGTGCCAGCAGCCAAGATCCCCGCAAAAGGACTAGCGGGGCCTACAATGAGCAGTTCTTC
V gene: TRBV19; CDR3 length: 12; clone size: .; D gene: .; J gene: TRBJ2-1; CDR3 protein: CASSYGASEQFF; CDR3 DNA: TGTGCCAGTAGTTATGGGGCTTCTGAGCAGTTCTTC
V gene: TRBV27; CDR3 length: 14; clone size: .; D gene: TRBD1; J gene: TRBJ1-6; CDR3 protein: CASSFRGGNSPLHF; CDR3 DNA: TGTGCCAGCAGTTTCAGGGGGGGCAATTCACCCCTCCACTTT
V gene: TRBV5-8; CDR3 length: 12; clone size: .; D gene: .; J gene: TRBJ2-7; CDR3 protein: CASSQDSYEQYF; CDR3 DNA: TGTGCCAGCAGCCAGGACTCCTACGAGCAGTACTTC
V gene: TRBV27; CDR3 length: 16; clone size: .; D gene: .; J gene: TRBJ2-1; CDR3 protein: CASSHHLATYSDEQFF; CDR3 DNA: TGTGCCAGCAGCCACCACCTAGCTACTTATTCGGATGAGCAGTTCTTC
V gene: TRBV5-4; CDR3 length: 13; clone size: .; D gene: .; J gene: TRBJ1-1; CDR3 protein: CASSSLGGNEAFF; CDR3 DNA: TGTGCCAGCAGCTCCTTGGGGGGGAATGAAGCTTTCTTT
V gene: TRBV19; CDR3 length: 13; clone size: .; D gene: .; J gene: TRBJ1-1; CDR3 protein: CASSMGGNTEAFF; CDR3 DNA: TGTGCCAGTAGTATGGGGGGGAACACTGAAGCTTTCTTT
V gene: TRBV6-5; CDR3 length: 14; clone size: .; D gene: .; J gene: TRBJ1-2; CDR3 protein: CASSLSGAHYGYTF; CDR3 DNA: TGTGCCAGCAGCCTGTCCGGGGCTCACTATGGCTACACCTTC
V gene: TRBV6-5; CDR3 length: 16; clone size: .; D gene: TRBD1; J gene: TRBJ2-2; CDR3 protein: CASSFSTGGIAGELFF; CDR3 DNA: TGTGCCAGCAGTTTTAGTACAGGGGGGATTGCCGGGGAGCTGTTTTTT
V gene: TRBV28; CDR3 length: 11; clone size: .; D gene: .; J gene: TRBJ2-3; CDR3 protein: CVSSYTDTQYF; CDR3 DNA: TGTGTCAGCAGTTACACAGATACGCAGTATTTT
V gene: TRBV6-6; CDR3 length: 14; clone size: .; D gene: .; J gene: TRBJ2-7; CDR3 protein: CANLPGPDTYEQYF; CDR3 DNA: TGTGCCAACCTACCAGGCCCCGACACCTACGAGCAGTACTTC
V gene: TRBV7-3; CDR3 length: 13; clone size: .; D gene: .; J gene: TRBJ2-5; CDR3 protein: CASSATVQETQYF; CDR3 DNA: TGTGCCAGCAGCGCGACGGTACAAGAGACCCAGTACTTC
V gene: TRBV28; CDR3 length: 13; clone size: .; D gene: .; J gene: TRBJ1-5; CDR3 protein: CASTPGPNQPQHF; CDR3 DNA: TGTGCCAGCACTCCAGGGCCCAATCAGCCCCAGCATTTT
V gene: TRBV11-2; CDR3 length: 13; clone size: .; D gene: .; J gene: TRBJ2-7; CDR3 protein: CASSFGTTYEQYF; CDR3 DNA: TGTGCCAGCAGCTTCGGGACAACCTACGAGCAGTACTTC
V gene: TRBV13; CDR3 length: 12; clone size: .; D gene: .; J gene: TRBJ2-7; CDR3 protein: CASSFAGHEQYF; CDR3 DNA: TGTGCCAGCAGTTTCGCCGGCCACGAGCAGTACTTC
V gene: TRBV4-3; CDR3 length: 16; clone size: .; D gene: .; J gene: TRBJ1-3; CDR3 protein: CASSQDRSDSGNTIYF; CDR3 DNA: TGCGCCAGCAGCCAAGATCGTTCCGACTCTGGAAACACCATATATTTT
V gene: TRBV5-5; CDR3 length: 13; clone size: .; D gene: .; J gene: TRBJ2-3; CDR3 protein: CASSWAWTDTQYF; CDR3 DNA: TGTGCCAGCAGCTGGGCATGGACAGATACGCAGTATTTT
V gene: TRBV7-9; CDR3 length: 17; clone size: .; D gene: .; J gene: TRBJ2-5; CDR3 protein: CASSLIWSGLPQETQYF; CDR3 DNA: TGTGCCAGCAGCTTAATATGGTCGGGACTCCCACAAGAGACCCAGTACTTC
V gene: TRBV10-3; CDR3 length: 13; clone size: .; D gene: .; J gene: TRBJ2-7; CDR3 protein: CAISATGAGEQYF; CDR3 DNA: TGTGCCATCAGTGCGACAGGTGCCGGCGAGCAGTACTTC
V gene: TRBV5-4; CDR3 length: 13; clone size: once; D gene: .; J gene: TRBJ2-2; CDR3 protein: CASSEGRAGELFF; CDR3 DNA: TGTGCCAGCAGCGAGGGACGGGCCGGGGAGCTGTTTTTT
V gene: TRBV19; CDR3 length: 12; clone size: .; D gene: .; J gene: TRBJ1-1; CDR3 protein: CASSVGRTEAFF; CDR3 DNA: TGTGCCAGTAGTGTAGGGCGCACTGAAGCTTTCTTT
V gene: TRBV4-1; CDR3 length: 14; clone size: .; D gene: .; J gene: TRBJ1-1; CDR3 protein: CASSQVEGTTEAFF; CDR3 DNA: TGCGCCAGCAGCCAAGTAGAGGGGACCACTGAAGCTTTCTTT
V gene: TRBV27; CDR3 length: 11; clone size: .; D gene: .; J gene: TRBJ2-3; CDR3 protein: CASRAGDTQYF; CDR3 DNA: TGTGCCAGCCGGGCAGGTGATACGCAGTATTTT
V gene: TRBV7-9; CDR3 length: 12; clone size: once; D gene: .; J gene: TRBJ2-7; CDR3 protein: CASSLESYEQYF; CDR3 DNA: TGTGCCAGCAGCTTAGAGTCCTACGAGCAGTACTTC